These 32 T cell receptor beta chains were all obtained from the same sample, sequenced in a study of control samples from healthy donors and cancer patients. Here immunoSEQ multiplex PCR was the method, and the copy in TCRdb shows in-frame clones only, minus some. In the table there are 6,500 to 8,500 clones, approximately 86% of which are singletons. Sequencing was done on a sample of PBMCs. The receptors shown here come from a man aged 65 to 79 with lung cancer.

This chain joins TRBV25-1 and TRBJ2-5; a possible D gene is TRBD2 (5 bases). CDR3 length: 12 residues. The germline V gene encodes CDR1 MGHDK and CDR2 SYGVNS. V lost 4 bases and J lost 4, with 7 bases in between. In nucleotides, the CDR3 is TGTGCCAGCAGTGTCGGGATAGAGACCCAGTACTTC. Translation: CASSVGIETQYF.

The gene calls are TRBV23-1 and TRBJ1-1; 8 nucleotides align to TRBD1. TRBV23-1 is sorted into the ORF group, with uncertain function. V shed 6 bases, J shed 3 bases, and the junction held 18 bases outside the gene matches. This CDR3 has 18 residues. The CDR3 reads CASRKTRDRLFGDTEAFF. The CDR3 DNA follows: TGCGCCAGCAGAAAAACCCGGGACAGGTTATTTGGGGACACTGAAGCTTTCTTT.

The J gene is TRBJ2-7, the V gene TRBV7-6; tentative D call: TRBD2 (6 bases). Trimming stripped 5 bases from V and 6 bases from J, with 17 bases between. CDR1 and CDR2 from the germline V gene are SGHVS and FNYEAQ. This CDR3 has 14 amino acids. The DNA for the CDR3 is TGTGCCAGCAGCCCCTTGTCTGGGGGAGGCGAGCAGTACTTC. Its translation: CASSPLSGGGEQYF.

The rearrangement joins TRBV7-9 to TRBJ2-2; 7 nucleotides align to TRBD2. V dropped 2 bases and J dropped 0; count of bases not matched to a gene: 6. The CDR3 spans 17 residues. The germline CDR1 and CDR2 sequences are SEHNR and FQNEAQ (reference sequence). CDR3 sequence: CASSLRASGANTGELFF. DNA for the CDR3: TGTGCCAGCAGCTTACGGGCTAGCGGAGCGAACACCGGGGAGCTGTTTTTT.

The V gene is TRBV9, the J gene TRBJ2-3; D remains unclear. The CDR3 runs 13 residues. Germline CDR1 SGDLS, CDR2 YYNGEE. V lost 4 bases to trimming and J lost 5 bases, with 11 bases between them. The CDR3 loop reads CASSFLTGDTQYF. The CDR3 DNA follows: TGTGCCAGCAGCTTTCTGACTGGAGATACGCAGTATTTT.

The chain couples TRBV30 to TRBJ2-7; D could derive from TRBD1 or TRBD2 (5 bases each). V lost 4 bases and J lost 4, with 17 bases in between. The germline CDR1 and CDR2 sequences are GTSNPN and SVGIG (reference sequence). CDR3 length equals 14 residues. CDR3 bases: TGTGCCTGGATGCAAACCGGGACCCGATACGAGCAGTACTTC. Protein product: CAWMQTGTRYEQYF.

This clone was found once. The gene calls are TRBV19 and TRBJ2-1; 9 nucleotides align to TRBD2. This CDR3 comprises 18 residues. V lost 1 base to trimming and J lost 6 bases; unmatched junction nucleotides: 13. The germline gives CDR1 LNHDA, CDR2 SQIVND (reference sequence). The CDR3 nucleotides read TGTGCCAGTAGTATAGTAGGGTTAGCGGGAGAAATCGGCAATGAGCAGTTCTTC. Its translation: CASSIVGLAGEIGNEQFF.

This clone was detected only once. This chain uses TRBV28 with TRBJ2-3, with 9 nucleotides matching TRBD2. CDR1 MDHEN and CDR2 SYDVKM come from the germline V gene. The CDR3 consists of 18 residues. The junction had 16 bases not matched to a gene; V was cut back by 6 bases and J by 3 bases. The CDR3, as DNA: TGTGCCAGCAGCCTGCTCGACCTTAGCGGGAGCGTGACAGATACGCAGTATTTT. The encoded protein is CASSLLDLSGSVTDTQYF.

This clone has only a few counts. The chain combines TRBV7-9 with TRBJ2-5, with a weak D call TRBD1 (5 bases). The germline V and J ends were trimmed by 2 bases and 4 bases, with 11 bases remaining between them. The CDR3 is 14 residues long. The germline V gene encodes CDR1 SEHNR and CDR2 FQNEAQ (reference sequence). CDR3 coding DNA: TGTGCCAGCAGCTTAAGGGCAGGGCTAGAGACCCAGTACTTC. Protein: CASSLRAGLETQYF.

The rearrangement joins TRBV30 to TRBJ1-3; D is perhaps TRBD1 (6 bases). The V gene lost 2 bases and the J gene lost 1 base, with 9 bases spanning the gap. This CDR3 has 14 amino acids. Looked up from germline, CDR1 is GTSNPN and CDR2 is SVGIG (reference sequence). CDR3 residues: CAWSNTGSGNTIYF. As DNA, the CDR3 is TGTGCCTGGAGTAATACAGGGTCTGGAAACACCATATATTTT.

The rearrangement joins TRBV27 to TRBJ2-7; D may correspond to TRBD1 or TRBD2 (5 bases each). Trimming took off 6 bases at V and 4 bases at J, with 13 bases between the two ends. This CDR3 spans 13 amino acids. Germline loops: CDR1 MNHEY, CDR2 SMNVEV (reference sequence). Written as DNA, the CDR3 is TGTGCCAGCAGGGCCTTGGGGGTTTACGAGCAGTACTTC. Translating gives CASRALGVYEQYF.

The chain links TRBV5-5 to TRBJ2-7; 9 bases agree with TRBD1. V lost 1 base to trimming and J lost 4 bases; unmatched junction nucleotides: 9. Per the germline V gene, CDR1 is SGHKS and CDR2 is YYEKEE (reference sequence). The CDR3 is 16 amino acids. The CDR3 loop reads CASSLTWTGDFYEQYF. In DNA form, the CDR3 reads TGTGCCAGCAGCTTGACCTGGACAGGGGATTTTTACGAGCAGTACTTC.

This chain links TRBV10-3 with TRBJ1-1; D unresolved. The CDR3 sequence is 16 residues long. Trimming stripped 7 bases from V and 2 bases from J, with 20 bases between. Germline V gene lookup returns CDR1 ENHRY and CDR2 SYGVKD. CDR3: CAIKFQGSTANTEAFF. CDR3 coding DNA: TGTGCCATCAAATTCCAAGGTAGCACGGCAAACACTGAAGCTTTCTTT.

The CDR3 loop is CASSLGWGAREGHNEQFF. The CDR3 region has the DNA TGTGCCAGCAGCTTAGGATGGGGGGCACGGGAGGGACACAATGAGCAGTTCTTC. J is TRBJ2-1 and V is TRBV11-3; 8 nucleotides align to TRBD2. The CDR3 loop spans 18 amino acids. From germline, CDR1 is SGHNT and CDR2 YENEEA. J was trimmed by 5 bases and V by 1 base; bases with no gene match: 13.

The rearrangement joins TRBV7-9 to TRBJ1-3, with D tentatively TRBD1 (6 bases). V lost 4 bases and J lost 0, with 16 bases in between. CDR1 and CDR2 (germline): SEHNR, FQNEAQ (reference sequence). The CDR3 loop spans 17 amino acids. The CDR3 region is CASSYSGQLTSGNTIYF. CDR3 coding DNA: TGTGCCAGCAGCTACTCTGGACAGCTTACCTCTGGAAACACCATATATTTT.

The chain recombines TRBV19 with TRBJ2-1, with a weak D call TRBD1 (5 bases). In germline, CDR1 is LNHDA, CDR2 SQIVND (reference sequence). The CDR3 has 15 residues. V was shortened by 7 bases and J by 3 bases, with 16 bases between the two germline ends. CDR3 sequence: CASISRAGYYNEQFF. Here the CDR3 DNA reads TGTGCCAGTATCAGCCGGGCAGGGTACTACAATGAGCAGTTCTTC.

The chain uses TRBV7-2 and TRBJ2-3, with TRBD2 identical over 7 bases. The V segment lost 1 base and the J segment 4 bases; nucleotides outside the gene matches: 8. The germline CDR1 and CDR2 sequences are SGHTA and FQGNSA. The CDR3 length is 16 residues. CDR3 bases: TGTGCCAGCAGCTTAGAGGGCGGGAGACTGGCAGATACGCAGTATTTT. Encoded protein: CASSLEGGRLADTQYF.

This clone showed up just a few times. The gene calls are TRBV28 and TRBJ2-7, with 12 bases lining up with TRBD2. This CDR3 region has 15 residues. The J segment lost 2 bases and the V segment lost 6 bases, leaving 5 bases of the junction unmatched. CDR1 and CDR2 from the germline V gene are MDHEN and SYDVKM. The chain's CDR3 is CASRGTSGQTYEQYF. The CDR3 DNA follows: TGTGCCAGCAGAGGGACTAGCGGGCAGACCTACGAGCAGTACTTC.

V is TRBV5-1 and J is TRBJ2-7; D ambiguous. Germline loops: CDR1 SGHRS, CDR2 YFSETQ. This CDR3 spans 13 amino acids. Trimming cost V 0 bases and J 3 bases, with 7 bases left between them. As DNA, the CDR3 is TGCGCCAGCAGCTTGGCCTCGGACTACGAGCAGTACTTC. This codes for CASSLASDYEQYF.

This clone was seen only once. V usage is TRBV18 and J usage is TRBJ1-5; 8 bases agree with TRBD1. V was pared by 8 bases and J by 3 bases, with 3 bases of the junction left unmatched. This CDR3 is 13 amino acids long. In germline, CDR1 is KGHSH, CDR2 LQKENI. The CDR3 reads CASMDRVNQPQHF. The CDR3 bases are TGTGCCAGCATGGACAGGGTCAATCAGCCCCAGCATTTT.

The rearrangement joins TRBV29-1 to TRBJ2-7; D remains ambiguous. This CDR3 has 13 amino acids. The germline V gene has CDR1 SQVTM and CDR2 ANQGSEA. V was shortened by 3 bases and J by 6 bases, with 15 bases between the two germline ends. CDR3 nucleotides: TGCAGCGTTGACCGCAAGGGTTCTGGCGAGCAGTACTTC. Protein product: CSVDRKGSGEQYF.

CDR3 DNA sequence: TGTGCCAGCCCGCTTCGGGGGGAGAAGTACAATGAGCAGTTCTTC. Protein: CASPLRGEKYNEQFF. V usage is TRBV18 and J usage is TRBJ2-1; 7 nucleotides match TRBD2. The CDR3 consists of 15 residues. Germline-derived CDR1 and CDR2 are KGHSH and LQKENI. V lost 8 bases to trimming and J lost 4 bases; unmatched junction nucleotides: 11.

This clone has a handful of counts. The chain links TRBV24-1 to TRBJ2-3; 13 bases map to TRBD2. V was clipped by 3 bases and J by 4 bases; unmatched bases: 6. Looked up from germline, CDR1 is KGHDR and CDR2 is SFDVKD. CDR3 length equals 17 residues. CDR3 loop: CATSDPGLAGAADTQYF. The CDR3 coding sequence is TGTGCCACCAGTGATCCCGGACTAGCGGGAGCGGCAGATACGCAGTATTTT.

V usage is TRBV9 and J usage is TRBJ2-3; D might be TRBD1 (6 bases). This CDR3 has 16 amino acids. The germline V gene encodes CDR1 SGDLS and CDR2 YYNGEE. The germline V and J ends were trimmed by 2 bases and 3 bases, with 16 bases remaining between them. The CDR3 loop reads CASSVSGVGWTDTQYF. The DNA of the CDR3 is TGTGCCAGCAGCGTTTCAGGGGTAGGTTGGACAGATACGCAGTATTTT.

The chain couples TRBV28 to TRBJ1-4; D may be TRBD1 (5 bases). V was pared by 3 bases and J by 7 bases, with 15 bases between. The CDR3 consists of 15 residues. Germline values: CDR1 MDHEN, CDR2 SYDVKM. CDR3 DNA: TGTGCCAGCAGTTTCGGGGGAAATTGGGGTGAAAAACTGTTTTTT. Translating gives CASSFGGNWGEKLFF. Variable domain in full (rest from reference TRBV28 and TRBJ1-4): DVKVTQSSRYLVKRTGEKVFLECVQDMDHENMFWYRQDPGLGLRLIYFSYDVKMKEKGDIPEGYSVSREKKERFSLILESASTNQTSMYLCASSFGGNWGEKLFFGSGTQLSVL.

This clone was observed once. CDR3 sequence reads: CASSRRGLLAGEETQYF. DNA of the CDR3: TGTGCCAGCAGCCGGAGGGGCCTCCTAGCGGGAGAAGAGACCCAGTACTTC. The genes are TRBV5-4 and TRBJ2-5; 10 bases match TRBD2. The CDR3 contains 17 residues. V was pared by 4 bases and J by 3 bases, with 12 bases of the junction left unmatched. Germline V gives CDR1 SGHNT, CDR2 YYREEE (reference sequence). Full variable domain (missing parts from reference TRBV5-4 and TRBJ2-5): ETGVTQSPTHLIKTRGQQVTLRCSSQSGHNTVSWYQQALGQGPQFIFQYYREEENGRGNFPPRFSGLQFPNYSSELNVNALELDDSALYLCASSRRGLLAGEETQYFGPGTRLLVL.

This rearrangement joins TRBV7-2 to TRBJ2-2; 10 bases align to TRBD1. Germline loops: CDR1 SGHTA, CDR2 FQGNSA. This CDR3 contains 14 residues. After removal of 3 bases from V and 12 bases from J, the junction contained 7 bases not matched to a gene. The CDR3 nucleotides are TGTGCCAGCAGCTTTTCACCGGGACAGGGGAAGCTGTTTTTT. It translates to CASSFSPGQGKLFF.

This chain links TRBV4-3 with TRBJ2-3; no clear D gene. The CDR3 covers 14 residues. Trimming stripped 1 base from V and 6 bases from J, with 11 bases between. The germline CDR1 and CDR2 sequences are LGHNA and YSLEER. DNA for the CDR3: TGCGCCAGCAGCCAAGGCAGTTCGGCGGATACGCAGTATTTT. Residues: CASSQGSSADTQYF.

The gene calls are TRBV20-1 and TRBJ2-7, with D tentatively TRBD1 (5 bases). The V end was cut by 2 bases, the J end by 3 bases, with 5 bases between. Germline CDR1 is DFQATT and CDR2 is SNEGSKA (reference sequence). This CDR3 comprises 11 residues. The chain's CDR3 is CSARRGYEQYF. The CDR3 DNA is TGCAGTGCTAGAAGGGGCTACGAGCAGTACTTC.

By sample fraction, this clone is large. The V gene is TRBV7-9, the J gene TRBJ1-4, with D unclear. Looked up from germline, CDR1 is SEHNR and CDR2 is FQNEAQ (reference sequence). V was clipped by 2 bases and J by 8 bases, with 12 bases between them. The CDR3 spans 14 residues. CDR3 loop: CASSLRREDEKLFF. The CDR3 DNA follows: TGTGCCAGCAGCTTACGAAGGGAAGACGAAAAACTGTTTTTT.

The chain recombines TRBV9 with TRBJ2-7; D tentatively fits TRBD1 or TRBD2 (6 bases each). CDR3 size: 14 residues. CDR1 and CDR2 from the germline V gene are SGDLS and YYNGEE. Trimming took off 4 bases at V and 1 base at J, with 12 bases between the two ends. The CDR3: CASSRGASSYEQYF. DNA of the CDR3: TGTGCCAGCAGCAGGGGGGCCAGTTCCTACGAGCAGTACTTC.

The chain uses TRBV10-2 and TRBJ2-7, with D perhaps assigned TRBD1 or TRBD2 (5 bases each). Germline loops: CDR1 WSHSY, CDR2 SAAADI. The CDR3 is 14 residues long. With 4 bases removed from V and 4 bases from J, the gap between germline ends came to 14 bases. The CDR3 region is CASSGPGTNYEQYF. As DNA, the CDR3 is TGCGCCAGCAGTGGTCCCGGGACGAATTACGAGCAGTACTTC.